This TCR beta chain was captured by sequencing in a study of T-cell memory formation after mild COVID-19. This CDR3 is 18 amino acids long. The V end was cut by 1 base, the J end by 3 bases, with 16 bases between. Germline V lookup: CDR1 MGHRA, CDR2 YSYEKL. TCRdb called the 5' RACE reads again in MiXCR, with one record for every CDR3 protein. Of roughly 250,000 distinct CDR3 sequences in the sample, around 17% were seen once. This receptor was identified in a man younger than 35 who had mild COVID-19 (a few samples of this study predate the infection). Cell type and time point are not known. Sequencing input: PBMCs or a T cell subset sorted from them (not recorded which). This chain connects TRBV4-1 to TRBJ2-6, with a possible D match to TRBD2 (6 bases). The CDR3 nucleotides read TGCGCCAGCAGCCAAGGCAAAGCGCGGGGTGATGGGGCCAACGTCCTGACTTTC. Translating gives CASSQGKARGDGANVLTF.